These T cell receptor beta chains were read from a single sample in a study of cytomegalovirus exposure and HLA in healthy donors. Only in-frame clones appear in the TCRdb table, and some are missing; sequencing was by immunoSEQ multiplex PCR. The sample comprises 150,000 to 200,000 clones, 70% to 80% of which are singletons, and about 2.5% rests with the top ten. The sequenced material came from PBMCs. The source of these receptors is a woman aged 45-60 years in good health and CMV-seronegative. CDR3s include the opening cysteine and the closing phenylalanine or tryptophan. Fields, in order: J gene, V gene, clone size, D gene, CDR3 protein, CDR3 DNA. The D gene is left open where the match is weak. A row's size may be missing; if present it is once, few, many or a size class.

>TRBJ2-3|TRBV28|.|.
CASSLGIGSMSTDTQYF
TGTGCCAGCAGTTTAGGGATCGGGAGTATGAGCACAGATACGCAGTATTTT
>TRBJ2-1|TRBV5-4|.|TRBD2
CASSQDLASGYNEQFF
TGCGCCAGCAGCCAAGATTTGGCTAGCGGGTACAATGAGCAGTTCTTC
>TRBJ2-7|TRBV6-5|.|TRBD2
CASSGTSGRAWEQYF
TGTGCCAGCAGTGGGACTAGCGGGAGGGCCTGGGAGCAGTACTTC
>TRBJ2-7|TRBV28|.|TRBD2
CALGRGPEQYF
TGTGCCCTGGGGAGGGGACCCGAGCAGTACTTC
>TRBJ1-1|TRBV6-5|.|TRBD1
CASTQGAEAFF
TGTGCCAGCACCCAGGGGGCTGAAGCTTTCTTT
>TRBJ2-7|TRBV19|.|.
CASSTPPTYEQYF
TGTGCCAGTAGTACCCCCCCAACCTACGAGCAGTACTTC
>TRBJ2-7|TRBV29-1|.|TRBD2
CSVEGGSGSSYEQYF
TGCAGCGTTGAGGGGGGGAGCGGCAGCTCCTACGAGCAGTACTTC
>TRBJ1-5|TRBV28|once|TRBD1
CASSLSRGLDSNQPQHF
TGTGCCAGCAGTTTAAGCAGGGGGCTCGATAGCAATCAGCCCCAGCATTTT
>TRBJ1-1|TRBV6-6|once|TRBD1
CASNQGGVTEAFF
TGTGCCAGCAACCAAGGGGGCGTCACTGAAGCTTTCTTT
>TRBJ2-2|TRBV5-1|.|TRBD2
CASSPARGEWNTGELFF
TGCGCCAGCAGCCCGGCCCGGGGGGAATGGAACACCGGGGAGCTGTTTTTT
>TRBJ1-2|TRBV28|.|.
CASSTEIYGYTF
TGTGCCAGCAGTACTGAGATCTATGGCTACACCTTC
>TRBJ1-2|TRBV15|.|TRBD1
CATSSGTVSGYGYTF
TGTGCCACCAGCAGTGGGACAGTCTCGGGCTATGGCTACACCTTC
>TRBJ2-7|TRBV29-1|.|TRBD2
CSVEPGLANRFYEQYF
TGCAGCGTGGAACCGGGACTAGCCAATAGATTCTACGAGCAGTACTTC
>TRBJ1-4|TRBV14|.|.
CASSQDRRSLDEKLFF
TGTGCCAGCAGCCAAGATCGGCGGAGCCTGGATGAAAAACTGTTTTTT
>TRBJ2-7|TRBV6-1|.|.
CASSEAGGGLSYEQYF
TGTGCCAGCAGTGAAGCGGGCGGGGGCCTGTCCTACGAGCAGTACTTC
>TRBJ1-6|TRBV11-2|.|TRBD1
CASRSIGQGSYNSPLHF
TGTGCCAGCAGAAGCATTGGACAGGGCTCATATAATTCACCCCTCCACTTT
>TRBJ1-5|TRBV30|.|TRBD1
CAWSVTGAGNQPQHF
TGTGCCTGGAGCGTGACAGGGGCGGGCAATCAGCCCCAGCATTTT
>TRBJ1-2|TRBV19|.|.
CASSTLEEAHRYGYTF
TGTGCCAGTAGTACCCTTGAGGAGGCCCATAGGTATGGCTACACCTTC
>TRBJ2-1|TRBV7-3|.|.
CASSLRPGEQFF
TGTGCCAGCAGCTTAAGGCCAGGTGAGCAGTTCTTC
>TRBJ2-3|TRBV4-1|.|TRBD2
CASSQASGGADTQYF
TGTGCCAGCAGCCAAGCTAGCGGGGGGGCAGATACGCAGTATTTT
>TRBJ1-4|TRBV19|.|.
CASSITAGNEKLFF
TGTGCCAGTAGTATAACAGCGGGGAACGAAAAACTGTTTTTT
>TRBJ1-5|TRBV6-1|.|TRBD1
CASRPDRDNQPQHF
TGTGCCAGCCGACCGGACAGGGACAATCAGCCCCAGCATTTT
>TRBJ1-4|TRBV27|.|.
CASSLRPQGGKLFF
TGTGCCAGCAGTTTGCGGCCCCAAGGGGGAAAACTGTTTTTT
>TRBJ2-7|TRBV7-2|once|.
CASSLDNRYEQYF
TGTGCCAGCAGCTTAGACAATCGCTACGAGCAGTACTTC
>TRBJ2-7|TRBV4-3|once|TRBD1
CASSQNRGLYEQYF
TGCGCCAGCAGCCAAAACAGGGGGCTCTACGAGCAGTACTTC
>TRBJ2-7|TRBV30|once|TRBD1
CAWSVRQGSYEQYF
TGTGCCTGGAGTGTCCGACAGGGCTCCTACGAGCAGTACTTC
>TRBJ2-6|TRBV6-6|.|TRBD1
CAANVGTGGANVLTF
TGTGCCGCGAACGTGGGGACAGGTGGGGCCAACGTCCTGACTTTC
>TRBJ1-1|TRBV6-5|.|.
CASQRSGDTEAFF
TGTGCCAGCCAGCGGTCCGGGGACACTGAAGCTTTCTTT
>TRBJ2-3|TRBV9|.|.
CASSVARAGSRGDTQYF
TGTGCCAGCAGCGTAGCTAGAGCCGGGAGTCGCGGGGATACGCAGTATTTT
>TRBJ1-1|TRBV6-1|.|.
CASSFVSLNTEAFF
TGTGCCAGCAGTTTCGTTTCTTTGAACACTGAAGCTTTCTTT
>TRBJ1-1|TRBV28|.|TRBD1
CASSGQGRAEAFF
TGTGCCAGCAGTGGACAGGGTAGGGCTGAAGCTTTCTTT
>TRBJ1-6|TRBV19|once|.
CASSSPQGSPLHF
TGTGCCAGTAGCAGCCCACAGGGCTCACCCCTCCACTTT
>TRBJ2-2|TRBV30|.|.
CAWSLGGGELFF
TGTGCCTGGAGTCTAGGGGGCGGGGAGCTGTTTTTT
>TRBJ1-2|TRBV19|.|.
CASSIGGGLYGYTF
TGTGCCAGTAGTATAGGGGGCGGATTGTATGGCTACACCTTC
>TRBJ1-1|TRBV6-4|few|TRBD1
CASSDGTGGRTEAFF
TGTGCCAGCAGTGACGGGACAGGGGGAAGAACTGAAGCTTTCTTT
>TRBJ1-3|TRBV18|.|.
CASSPRVSQANSGNTIYF
TGTGCCAGCTCACCAAGAGTCTCCCAGGCTAACTCTGGAAACACCATATATTTT
>TRBJ2-7|TRBV28|.|TRBD2
CASSLLAGGLYEQYF
TGTGCCAGCAGTTTACTCGCGGGGGGGCTCTACGAGCAGTACTTC
>TRBJ1-6|TRBV19|.|TRBD1
CASIEATGATPLHF
TGTGCCAGTATCGAAGCGACAGGGGCTACACCCCTCCACTTT
>TRBJ2-1|TRBV11-2|.|TRBD1
CASSLDRVNNEQFF
TGTGCCAGCAGCTTGGACAGGGTTAACAATGAGCAGTTCTTC
>TRBJ1-2|TRBV19|.|.
CASSMQFLYGYTF
TGTGCCAGTAGTATGCAGTTCCTTTATGGCTACACCTTC
>TRBJ1-5|TRBV28|.|TRBD1
CASSQRQGSNQPQHF
TGTGCCAGCAGTCAACGACAGGGGAGTAATCAGCCCCAGCATTTT
>TRBJ2-2|TRBV30|.|TRBD2
CAWTHGTSGGAGELFF
TGTGCCTGGACCCACGGGACTAGCGGGGGGGCCGGGGAGCTGTTTTTT
>TRBJ1-1|TRBV9|once|.
CASSVEDTGTEAFF
TGTGCCAGCAGCGTAGAAGATACCGGCACTGAAGCTTTCTTT
>TRBJ1-5|TRBV6-6|.|TRBD1
CASSYPGQVDQPQHF
TGTGCCAGCAGTTACCCCGGACAGGTCGATCAGCCCCAGCATTTT
>TRBJ1-2|TRBV7-8|.|TRBD1
CASSLGIPGQAYGYTF
TGTGCCAGCAGCTTAGGCATACCGGGACAGGCCTATGGCTACACCTTC
>TRBJ1-2|TRBV11-2|once|.
CASSLDLSYGYTF
TGTGCCAGCAGCTTAGACCTAAGCTATGGCTACACCTTC
>TRBJ1-5|TRBV19|.|TRBD1
CASSAGTVSNQPQHF
TGTGCCAGTAGTGCCGGGACAGTTTCCAATCAGCCCCAGCATTTT
>TRBJ1-6|TRBV15|.|TRBD1
CATSRPSGTGLSPLHF
TGTGCCACCAGCAGACCCTCTGGGACAGGGCTATCACCCCTCCACTTT